A single T cell receptor (beta chain) is shown here with its context. The antigen remains undetermined. From the 5' RACE reads, TCRdb called clonotypes with MiXCR, one entry per CDR3 protein. The sample consists of approximately 400,000 distinct CDR3 sequences, over 15% of them appearing once. These data belong to a study of CD8 T cells in ankylosing spondylitis. Points from the study as a whole: Blood of patients with ankylosing spondylitis appeared to be characterized by a TCR beta motif of several highly homologous variants.

The CDR3 has 16 amino acids. Germline CDR1 and CDR2: SGDLS and YYNGEE. Trimming pared 2 bases from V and 2 bases from J, leaving 14 bases between. The clonotype comes from a male donor with ankylosing spondylitis. This chain joins TRBV9 and TRBJ2-1; D gene uncertain. What was sequenced was blood, either unsorted or a sorted T cell fraction (not recorded which). Written as DNA, the CDR3 is TGTGCCAGCAGCGTTCTGGGCGGACGGACCTACAATGAGCAGTTCTTC. Protein product: CASSVLGGRTYNEQFF.